The present TCR beta chain was sequenced within a study of blood T cells in healthy people across ages. Notes on the study in general: Naive and antigen-experienced cells were not separated, limiting conclusive comparison. Long-lived donors had more naive CD4+ cells and higher diversity than aged donors.

Together with a sample-barcoded 5' primer, a J-beta primer mix was included in a second PCR lasting roughly 6 to 12 cycles. TCRdb called the 5' RACE reads again in MiXCR, with one record for every CDR3 protein. Altogether 1.5 million to 2 million distinct CDR3 sequences are present, roughly 28% being singletons, with the ten largest covering roughly 8%. Germline lookup yields CDR1 DFQATT and CDR2 SNEGSKA (reference sequence). The CDR3 is 18 amino acids. V was trimmed by 0 bases and J by 1 base, leaving 20 bases between them. With respect to this clonotype: Its target is not known.

The TCR comes from a woman aged 25 to 39 in good health. Sequencing input: blood. The chain is built from TRBV20-1 and TRBJ2-3, with a possible D match to TRBD1 (6 bases). CDR3 region: CSARDLLLIGGGTDTQYF. Here the CDR3 DNA reads TGCAGTGCTAGAGATCTCCTCCTTATAGGGGGAGGCACAGATACGCAGTATTTT.